One and the same sample provided the 25 T cell receptor beta chains below, sequenced in a study of blood T cell repertoires in COVID-19. The method was immunoSEQ multiplex PCR; TCRdb's version includes in-frame clones alone and lacks a portion of them. The table records under 300,000 clones, approximately 88% of them present only once. The sample comprised PBMCs or T cells enriched from blood (not recorded which). These receptors were obtained from a woman in her forties who had been exposed to COVID-19.

This chain joins TRBV28 and TRBJ2-1; TRBD2 aligns across 9 bases. The CDR3 is 14 residues long. Germline CDR1 reads MDHEN; CDR2 reads SYDVKM. The V and J ends lost 5 bases and 6 bases, in that order; junction bases with no gene match: 5. CDR3 DNA sequence: TGTGCCAGCAGTCTTAGCGGGAGTTTCAATGAGCAGTTCTTC. This sequence encodes CASSLSGSFNEQFF. Together with reference TRBV28 and TRBJ2-1, the CDR3 gives the full variable domain: DVKVTQSSRYLVKRTGEKVFLECVQDMDHENMFWYRQDPGLGLRLIYFSYDVKMKEKGDIPEGYSVSREKKERFSLILESASTNQTSMYLCASSLSGSFNEQFFGPGTRLTVL.

This chain connects TRBV7-3 to TRBJ2-5, with 7 bases identical to TRBD1. Germline V gene data show CDR1 as SGHTA and CDR2 as FQGTGA. The V gene end was trimmed by 5 bases and the J gene end by 2 bases; junction bases not matched to a gene: 8. This CDR3 is built from 15 residues. CDR3 loop: CASSPDRARQETQYF. The CDR3 nucleotides read TGTGCCAGCAGCCCTGACAGGGCCCGACAAGAGACCCAGTACTTC.

The chain joins TRBV4-1 to TRBJ2-2; no firm D call. This CDR3 has 14 residues. Germline CDR1 and CDR2: MGHRA and YSYEKL. V was trimmed by 0 bases and J by 6 bases, leaving 8 bases between them. DNA for the CDR3: TGCGCCAGCAGCCAAGATCGGGTTCCCGGGGAGCTGTTTTTT. Protein product: CASSQDRVPGELFF.

The genes are TRBV28 and TRBJ1-3; 7 bases fit TRBD1. J lost 0 bases, V lost 6 bases, and 8 bases had no gene match. The CDR3 spans 16 residues. The germline V gene has CDR1 MDHEN and CDR2 SYDVKM. The CDR3 spells CASSRQGALSGNTIYF. In DNA form, the CDR3 reads TGTGCCAGCAGCCGACAGGGCGCTCTCTCTGGAAACACCATATATTTT.

The genes are TRBV12-3 or TRBV12-4 and TRBJ1-1; no clear D. The CDR3 extends over 12 amino acids. The ends were cut back, 3 bases at V and 1 base at J, with 3 bases in the middle. CDR3 region: CASSLRNTEAFF. The CDR3, as DNA: TGTGCCAGCAGTTTGAGGAACACTGAAGCTTTCTTT.

The rearrangement links TRBV6-5 to TRBJ1-4; no firm D call. Germline CDR1 and CDR2: MNHEY and SVGAGI. V was trimmed by 6 bases and J by 7 bases, leaving 15 bases between them. There are 14 residues in the CDR3. CDR3 loop: CASRAGRVGEKLFF. The CDR3 DNA reads TGTGCCAGCAGGGCGGGGAGAGTGGGTGAAAAACTGTTTTTT.

V and J are TRBV21-1 and TRBJ1-5; the D segment call TRBD1 is taken from the table without a DNA check. TRBV21-1 is a known pseudogene. This CDR3 comprises 17 residues. The CDR3 coding sequence is TGTGCCAGCAGCAAAGCGACAGGGGCAGAACAGAATCAGCCCCAGCATTTT. It specifies CASSKATGAEQNQPQHF.

For this clone: Additional DNA sequences in this sample encode the identical CDR3. This rearrangement joins TRBV27 to TRBJ2-7, with D uncertain. Germline lookup yields CDR1 MNHEY and CDR2 SMNVEV (reference sequence). The CDR3 totals 14 residues. V lost 2 bases, J lost 0 bases, and 8 bases lay in between. CDR3 nucleotide sequence: TGTGCCAGCAGTTTAATTAGGAGCTCCTACGAGCAGTACGTC. Translation: CASSLIRSSYEQYV.

The chain links TRBV30 to TRBJ2-1; 9 bases agree with TRBD1. This CDR3 spans 14 amino acids. J gave up 5 bases and V 1 base, and 3 bases lay outside the gene matches. Looked up from germline, CDR1 is GTSNPN and CDR2 is SVGIG (reference sequence). The CDR3 nucleotides are TGTGCCTGGAGTGGAGGGACAGGGAACAATGAGCAGTTCTTC. Translating gives CAWSGGTGNNEQFF.

This chain links TRBV27 with TRBJ1-1; tentative D call: TRBD1 (5 bases). Looked up from germline, CDR1 is MNHEY and CDR2 is SMNVEV (reference sequence). This CDR3 contains 13 residues. V dropped 2 bases and J dropped 4 bases, with 8 bases sitting between them. The chain's CDR3 is CASSLLGGTEAFF. In DNA form, the CDR3 reads TGTGCCAGCAGTTTACTGGGGGGCACTGAAGCTTTCTTT.

CDR3 DNA: TGTGCCTCATCACAGGGGGCCGTTTCAAGCGGCTACACCTTC. It codes for CASSQGAVSSGYTF. This chain links TRBV10-3 with TRBJ1-2, with 9 bases fitting TRBD1. The V segment lost 11 bases and the J segment 8 bases; nucleotides outside the gene matches: 15. CDR3 length: 14 amino acids. In germline, CDR1 is ENHRY, CDR2 SYGVKD.

This chain connects TRBV5-4 to TRBJ2-2, with D perhaps TRBD2 (7 bases). V lost 4 bases and J 0 bases, leaving 10 bases between the germline ends. The CDR3 has 15 amino acids. Looked up from germline, CDR1 is SGHNT and CDR2 is YYREEE (reference sequence). The CDR3 spells CASSRGAANTGELFF. The DNA for the CDR3 is TGTGCCAGCAGCCGGGGGGCCGCGAACACCGGGGAGCTGTTTTTT.

The V and J genes are TRBV5-1 and TRBJ1-6; 9 bases line up with TRBD1. With 1 base clipped from V and 9 bases from J, the junction kept 17 bases outside the gene matches. The germline CDR1 and CDR2 sequences are SGHRS and YFSETQ. The CDR3 totals 19 residues. DNA for the CDR3: TGCGCCAGCAGCTTGAATCCCGGGACAGGGAGTCTAAAAGGTTCACCCCTCCACTTT. It codes for CASSLNPGTGSLKGSPLHF.

This clone showed up just once. The J gene is TRBJ2-1, the V gene TRBV15; TRBD2 matches at 7 bases. The ends lost 2 bases at V and 2 bases at J; junction bases unmatched: 12. This CDR3 contains 18 residues. Germline V gene lookup returns CDR1 LNHNV and CDR2 YYDKDF (reference sequence). The CDR3 reads CATSRSSGGSVTYNEQFF. In nucleotides, the CDR3 is TGTGCCACCAGCAGATCCTCCGGCGGGAGTGTTACCTACAATGAGCAGTTCTTC. The full variable domain, rest sourced from reference TRBV15 and TRBJ2-1, is DAMVIQNPRYQVTQFGKPVTLSCSQTLNHNVMYWYQQKSSQAPKLLFHYYDKDFNNEADTPDNFQSRRPNTSFCFLDIRSPGLGDTAMYLCATSRSSGGSVTYNEQFFGPGTRLTVL.

This chain joins TRBV5-1 and TRBJ2-7; the D gene is possibly TRBD2 (7 bases). The germline V gene encodes CDR1 SGHRS and CDR2 YFSETQ. CDR3 size: 14 residues. Trimming took off 0 bases at V and 2 bases at J, with 9 bases between the two ends. In DNA, the CDR3 is TGCGCCAGCAGCTTGGGCGGGGGCCCCTACGAGCAGTACTTC. Its protein is CASSLGGGPYEQYF.

The chain combines TRBV7-2 with TRBJ1-1; the D is unclear. The V end lost 1 base, the J end lost 10 bases, and 13 bases lay between the germline ends. CDR1 is SGHTA, CDR2 FQGNSA, per germline. This CDR3 has 13 amino acids. CDR3 nucleotide sequence: TGTGCCAGCAGCTTAGGTTTCGGAGAGGGAGCTTTCTTT. As protein: CASSLGFGEGAFF.

The chain joins TRBV7-9 to TRBJ2-5; 9 bases agree with TRBD1. The CDR3 covers 11 residues. V shed 5 bases and J 13 bases; nucleotides not matched to a gene: 5. CDR1 SEHNR and CDR2 FQNEAQ come from the germline V gene (reference sequence). The CDR3 region is CASSLDRGPYF. CDR3 nucleotide sequence: TGTGCCAGCAGCCTGGACAGGGGCCCGTACTTC.

This clone was counted at least ten times. The chain is built from TRBV20-1 and TRBJ2-2, with 8 bases matching TRBD2. This CDR3 is built from 14 residues. Germline CDR1 reads DFQATT; CDR2 reads SNEGSKA (reference sequence). The V gene end was trimmed by 3 bases and the J gene end by 7 bases; junction bases not matched to a gene: 7. The CDR3 protein is CSASSGRAFGELFF. Here the CDR3 DNA reads TGCAGTGCTAGTTCCGGGAGGGCCTTCGGGGAGCTGTTTTTT.

This chain uses TRBV14 with TRBJ2-7, with D perhaps TRBD2 (6 bases). Trimming cost V 3 bases and J 1 base, with 16 bases left between them. Germline CDR1 is SGHDN and CDR2 is FVKESK. The CDR3 has 16 amino acids. CDR3 sequence reads: CASSHTDTRESYEQYV. The DNA for the CDR3 is TGTGCCAGCAGCCATACGGACACGCGGGAATCCTACGAGCAGTACGTC.

The chain recombines TRBV7-2 with TRBJ1-1; D ambiguous. The CDR3 length is 12 residues. Germline assignment: CDR1 SGHTA and CDR2 FQGNSA. V was cut by 5 bases and J by 1 base, with 5 bases left in between. CDR3: CASSPRNTEAFF. In nucleotides, the CDR3 is TGTGCCAGCAGCCCCAGGAACACTGAAGCTTTCTTT.

The chain combines TRBV5-8 with TRBJ1-1; 9 bases match TRBD1. The germline V gene has CDR1 SGHTS and CDR2 YDEGEE. The CDR3 consists of 13 residues. J lost 7 bases, V lost 3 bases, and 4 bases had no gene match. The CDR3 spells CASSWGQGLEAFF. For the CDR3, the DNA is TGTGCCAGCAGCTGGGGACAGGGTCTTGAAGCTTTCTTT.

V is TRBV7-2 and J is TRBJ1-2; 7 bases line up with TRBD1. This CDR3 is 15 amino acids long. V was pared by 5 bases and J by 0 bases, with 6 bases of the junction left unmatched. Germline loops: CDR1 SGHTA, CDR2 FQGNSA. The CDR3 bases are TGTGCCAGCAGCCAAGACAGGGTCGCTAACTATGGCTACACCTTC. Residues: CASSQDRVANYGYTF.

The chain has TRBV7-2 and TRBJ2-7; 10 positions match TRBD2. V was pared by 3 bases and J by 1 base, with 6 bases of the junction left unmatched. CDR3 length: 16 amino acids. Germline V gives CDR1 SGHTA, CDR2 FQGNSA. For the CDR3, the DNA is TGTGCCAGCAGCTTCTCCGGGACTAGCGTTTCCTACGAGCAGTACTTC. This encodes CASSFSGTSVSYEQYF.

The genes are TRBV11-2 and TRBJ2-3, with D tentatively TRBD2 (6 bases). Germline assignment: CDR1 SGHAT and CDR2 FQNNGV. V lost 4 bases and J lost 0, with 8 bases in between. The CDR3 is made up of 14 amino acids. In DNA form, the CDR3 reads TGTGCCAGCAGCTCTAGCGTTAGCACAGATACGCAGTATTTT. Amino acid sequence: CASSSSVSTDTQYF.

V usage is TRBV27 and J usage is TRBJ1-2, with 7 nucleotides matching TRBD1. The ends lost 5 bases at V and 3 bases at J; junction bases unmatched: 12. This CDR3 region has 16 residues. Germline V gives CDR1 MNHEY, CDR2 SMNVEV (reference sequence). CDR3 DNA: TGTGCCAGCAGTCCCATCTTAGGGGGCGCGGACTATGGCTACACCTTC. It encodes CASSPILGGADYGYTF.